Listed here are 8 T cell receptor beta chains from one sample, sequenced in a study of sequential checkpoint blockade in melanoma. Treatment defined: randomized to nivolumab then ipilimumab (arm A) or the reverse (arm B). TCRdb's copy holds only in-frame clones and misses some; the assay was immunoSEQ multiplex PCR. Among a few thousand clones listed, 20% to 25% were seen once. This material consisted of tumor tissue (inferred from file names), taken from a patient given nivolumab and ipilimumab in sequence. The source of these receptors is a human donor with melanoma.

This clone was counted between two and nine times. This CDR3 is CASNSFGTHNEQFF. In DNA, the CDR3 is TGTGCCAGCAACTCTTTCGGGACTCACAATGAGCAGTTCTTC. The chain has TRBV6-8 and TRBJ2-1; TRBD2 might be the D (6 bases). CDR3 length: 14 residues. CDR1 and CDR2 (germline): MNHGY, SAAAGT. V shed 7 bases and J shed 5 bases, with 15 bases lying between them.

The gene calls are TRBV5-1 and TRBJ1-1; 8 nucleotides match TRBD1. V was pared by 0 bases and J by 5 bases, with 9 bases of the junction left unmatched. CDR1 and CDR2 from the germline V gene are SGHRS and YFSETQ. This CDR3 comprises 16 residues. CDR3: CASSLARGQARTEAFF. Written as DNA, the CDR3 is TGCGCCAGCAGCTTGGCCAGGGGACAGGCAAGGACTGAAGCTTTCTTT.

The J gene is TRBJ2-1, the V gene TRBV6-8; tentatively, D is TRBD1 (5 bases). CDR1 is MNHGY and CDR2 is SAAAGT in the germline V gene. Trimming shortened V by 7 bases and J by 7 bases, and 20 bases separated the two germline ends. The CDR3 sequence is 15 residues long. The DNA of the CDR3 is TGTGCCAGCACCGAAGGGGTAGGAACCGAAAATGAGCAGTTCTTC. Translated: CASTEGVGTENEQFF.

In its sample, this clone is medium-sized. The CDR3: CASSLAGGRDEAFF. The CDR3 DNA reads as TGTGCCAGCAGCCTTGCGGGCGGGCGGGATGAAGCTTTCTTT. The chain recombines TRBV11-3 with TRBJ1-1, with D unclear. Per the germline V gene, CDR1 is SGHNT and CDR2 is YENEEA. This CDR3 comprises 14 residues. V was clipped by 5 bases and J by 7 bases, with 17 bases between them.

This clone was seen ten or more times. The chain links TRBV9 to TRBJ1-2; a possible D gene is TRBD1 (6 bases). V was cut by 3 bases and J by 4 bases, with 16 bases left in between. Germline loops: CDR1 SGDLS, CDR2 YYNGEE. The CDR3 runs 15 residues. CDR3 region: CASSESPGQVYGYTF. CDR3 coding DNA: TGTGCCAGCAGCGAATCGCCGGGACAAGTCTATGGCTACACCTTC.

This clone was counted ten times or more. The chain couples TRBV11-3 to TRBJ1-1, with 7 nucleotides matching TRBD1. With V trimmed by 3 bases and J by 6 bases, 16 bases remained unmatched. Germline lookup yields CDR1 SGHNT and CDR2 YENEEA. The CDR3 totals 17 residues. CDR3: CASSLGVKGAGRSEAFF. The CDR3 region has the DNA TGTGCCAGCAGCTTGGGCGTGAAGGGGGCGGGTAGGTCTGAAGCTTTCTTT.

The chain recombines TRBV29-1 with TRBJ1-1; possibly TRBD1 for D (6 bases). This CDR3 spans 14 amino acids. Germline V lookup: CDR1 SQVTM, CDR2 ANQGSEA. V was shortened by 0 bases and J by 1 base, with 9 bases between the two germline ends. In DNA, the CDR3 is TGCAGCGTTGAAGATACAGGGTCGAACACTGAAGCTTTCTTT. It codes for CSVEDTGSNTEAFF.

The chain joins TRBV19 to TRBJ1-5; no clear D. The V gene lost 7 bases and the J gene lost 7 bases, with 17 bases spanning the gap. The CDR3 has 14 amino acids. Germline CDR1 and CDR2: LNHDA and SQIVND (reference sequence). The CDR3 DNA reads TGTGCCAGTACCAGCTCCCGGGAGCCCCAGCCCCAGCATTTT. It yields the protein CASTSSREPQPQHF. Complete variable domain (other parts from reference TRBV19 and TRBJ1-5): DGGITQSPKYLFRKEGQNVTLSCEQNLNHDAMYWYRQDPGQGLRLIYYSQIVNDFQKGDIAEGYSVSREKKESFPLTVTSAQKNPTAFYLCASTSSREPQPQHFGDGTRLSIL.